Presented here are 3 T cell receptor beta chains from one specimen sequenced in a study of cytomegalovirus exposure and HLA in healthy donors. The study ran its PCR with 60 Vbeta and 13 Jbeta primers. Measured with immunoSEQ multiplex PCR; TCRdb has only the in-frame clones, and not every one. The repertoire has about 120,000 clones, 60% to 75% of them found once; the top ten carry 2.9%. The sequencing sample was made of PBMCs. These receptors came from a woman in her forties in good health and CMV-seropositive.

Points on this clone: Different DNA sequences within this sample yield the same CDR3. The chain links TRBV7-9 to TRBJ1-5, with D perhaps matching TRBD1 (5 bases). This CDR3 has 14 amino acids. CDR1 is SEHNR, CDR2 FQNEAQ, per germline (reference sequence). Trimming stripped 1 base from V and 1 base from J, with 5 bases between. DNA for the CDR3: TGTGCCAGCAGCTTAGGACAGAGCAATCAGCCCCAGCATTTT. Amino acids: CASSLGQSNQPQHF.

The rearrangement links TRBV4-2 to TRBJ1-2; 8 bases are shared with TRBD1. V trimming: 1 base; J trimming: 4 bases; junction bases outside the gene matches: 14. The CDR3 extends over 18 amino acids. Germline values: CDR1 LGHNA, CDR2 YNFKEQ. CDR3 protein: CASSQGVGWAGGPYGYTF. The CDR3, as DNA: TGTGCCAGCAGCCAAGGAGTAGGATGGGCAGGGGGCCCCTATGGCTACACCTTC.

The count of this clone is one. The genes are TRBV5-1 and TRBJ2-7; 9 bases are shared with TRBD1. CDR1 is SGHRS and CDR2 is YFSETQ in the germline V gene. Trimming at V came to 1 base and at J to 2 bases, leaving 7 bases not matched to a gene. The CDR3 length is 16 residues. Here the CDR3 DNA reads TGCGCCAGCAGCTTGTATCCGGGACAGGGTACCTACGAGCAGTACTTC. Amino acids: CASSLYPGQGTYEQYF.